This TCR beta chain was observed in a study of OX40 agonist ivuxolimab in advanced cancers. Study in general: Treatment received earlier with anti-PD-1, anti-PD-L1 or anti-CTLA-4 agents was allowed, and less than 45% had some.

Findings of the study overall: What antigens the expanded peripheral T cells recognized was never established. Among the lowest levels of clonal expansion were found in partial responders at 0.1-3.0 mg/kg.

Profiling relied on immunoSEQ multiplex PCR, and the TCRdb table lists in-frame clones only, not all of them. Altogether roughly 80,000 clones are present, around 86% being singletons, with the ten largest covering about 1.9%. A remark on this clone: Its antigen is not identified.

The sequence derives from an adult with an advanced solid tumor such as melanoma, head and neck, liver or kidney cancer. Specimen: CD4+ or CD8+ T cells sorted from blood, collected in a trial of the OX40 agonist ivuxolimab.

The CDR3 sequence: CASSQGLAGGEETQYF. Written as DNA, the CDR3 is TGTGCCAGCAGCCAGGGACTAGCGGGAGGAGAAGAGACCCAGTACTTC. The chain carries TRBV14 and TRBJ2-5, with TRBD2 matching over 15 bases. This CDR3 is 16 amino acids long. Germline V gene lookup returns CDR1 SGHDN and CDR2 FVKESK. V lost 3 bases, J lost 3 bases, and 2 bases stayed unmatched.